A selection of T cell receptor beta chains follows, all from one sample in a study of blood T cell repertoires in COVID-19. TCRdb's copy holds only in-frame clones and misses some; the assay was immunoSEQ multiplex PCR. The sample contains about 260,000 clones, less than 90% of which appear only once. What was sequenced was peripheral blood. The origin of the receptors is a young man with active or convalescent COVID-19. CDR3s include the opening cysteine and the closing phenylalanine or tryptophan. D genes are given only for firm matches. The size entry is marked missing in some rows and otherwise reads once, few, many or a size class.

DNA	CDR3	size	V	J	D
TGTGCCAGCAGTATGGACAGGGTGACATCCTATAATTCACCCCTCCACTTT	CASSMDRVTSYNSPLHF	once	TRBV5-8	TRBJ1-6	TRBD1
TGTGCCAGCAGCTTAGCTCTCGTCGACACCTATTTT	CASSLALVDTYF	once	TRBV11-2	TRBJ2-3	.
TGTGCCAGCAACCGGGACAGCCATAATGAAAAACTGTTTTTT	CASNRDSHNEKLFF	.	TRBV6-6	TRBJ1-4	TRBD1
TGTGCCAGCAGCCCCGGGGGGCAGGAAGAGACCCAGTACTTC	CASSPGGQEETQYF	.	TRBV6-5	TRBJ2-5	.
TGTGCCAGCAGTGAAGGGTACGGGACAGGGGGAGTAGCTTTCTTT	CASSEGYGTGGVAFF	.	TRBV6-1	TRBJ1-1	TRBD1
TGTGCCAGCAGCTTGGGCAGGGGAATGCTCGCAGATACGCAGTATTTT	CASSLGRGMLADTQYF	.	TRBV5-8	TRBJ2-3	.
TGTGCCAGCAGCCCCGGAGGACAGTCGAACACTGAAGCTTTCTTT	CASSPGGQSNTEAFF	.	TRBV9	TRBJ1-1	.
TGTGCCATCAGATCTAGCGGAAACGAGCAGTACTTC	CAIRSSGNEQYF	.	TRBV10-3	TRBJ2-7	TRBD2
TGTGCCAGCAGTTTAGCGAGAAGCTCCTACAATGAGCAGTTCTTC	CASSLARSSYNEQFF	.	TRBV27	TRBJ2-1	.
TGTGCCAGCAGACCCATGGAAACCGCGGGCACTGAAGCTTTCTTT	CASRPMETAGTEAFF	.	TRBV2	TRBJ1-1	.
TGTGCCAGCAGCTTAGGGACATCTAGCACTGAAGCTTTCTTT	CASSLGTSSTEAFF	.	TRBV9	TRBJ1-1	.
TGTGCCAGCAGCTTGGGAGGTATGAACACTGAAGCTTTCTTT	CASSLGGMNTEAFF	.	TRBV5-5	TRBJ1-1	.
TGCGCCAGCAGTCTCAGGGTCGCAGATACGCAGTATTTT	CASSLRVADTQYF	.	TRBV5-1	TRBJ2-3	.
TGCGCCAGCAGGTCCGGGACTGCAGTCGGGGAGCAGTACTTC	CASRSGTAVGEQYF	.	TRBV5-1	TRBJ2-7	.
TGTGCCAGCAGCGGCCCCAACAGGGGCCTTATTTTCTACGAGCAGTACTTC	CASSGPNRGLIFYEQYF	.	TRBV9	TRBJ2-7	TRBD1
TGTGCCAGCAGCTTAGACATACAGGGTCGAGAGACCCAGTACTTC	CASSLDIQGRETQYF	.	TRBV11-2	TRBJ2-5	.
TGTGCCAGCAGCTCTTCAGGGGGCGGAAGTACCGGGGAGCTGTTTTTT	CASSSSGGGSTGELFF	.	TRBV7-2	TRBJ2-2	TRBD1
TGTGCCAGCAGTTCCCGGTATCCGTATGGCTACACCTTC	CASSSRYPYGYTF	.	TRBV12-3/TRBV12-4	TRBJ1-2	.
TGTGCCAGCAGCTTAGAGGGTGCGGCCTACACCGGGGAGCTGTTTTTT	CASSLEGAAYTGELFF	.	TRBV11-2	TRBJ2-2	.
TGTGCCAGCCTGGACACGCCATATAATTCACCCCTCCACTTT	CASLDTPYNSPLHF	.	TRBV19	TRBJ1-6	.
TGTGCCAGCAGCTTTACGGGGACAGGGTGGGATACTGAAGCTTTCTTT	CASSFTGTGWDTEAFF	few	TRBV5-4	TRBJ1-1	TRBD1
TGCGCCAGCAGCTTGGCGGTAGGGGGCTTAGGCACTGAAGCTTTCTTT	CASSLAVGGLGTEAFF	few	TRBV5-1	TRBJ1-1	TRBD1
TGCGCCAGCAGCCAGGCCGGGACAGGGAGCACCGGGGAGCTGTTTTTT	CASSQAGTGSTGELFF	.	TRBV4-1	TRBJ2-2	TRBD1
TGCGCCAGCAGCTTGGTCGACAAGAACACTGAAGCTTTCTTT	CASSLVDKNTEAFF	.	TRBV5-1	TRBJ1-1	.